This T cell receptor beta chain was found in a study of T-cell memory formation after mild COVID-19. Whole-study results and caveats: CD4/CD8 balance held among clones contracting day 15 to 85, and later expanders leaned CD4+. The study detected some responding clones in pre-infection memory, suggesting cross-reactive memory joined. The CD4+ clones that contracted clustered mainly within CM and EM, and the CD8+ clones concentrated in EMRA.

Trimming took 7 bases from V and 3 from J, leaving 11 bases between them. The CDR3 extends over 12 amino acids. From germline, CDR1 is DFQATT and CDR2 SNEGSKA (reference sequence). Each CDR3 protein gets one entry after TCRdb re-called the 5' RACE reads with MiXCR. The sample lists roughly 610,000 distinct CDR3 sequences, about 18% occurring once. This clonotype was seen repeatedly, ten times or more. Its specificity is not known. Material: PBMCs or a T cell subset sorted from them (not recorded which). The sequence derives from an adult woman who had mild COVID-19 (a few samples of this study predate the infection). Cell type and time point are not known. The chain is built from TRBV20-1 and TRBJ2-3; D is possibly TRBD1 (5 bases). For the CDR3, the DNA is TGCAGTGTCCATCCAGGGACAGATACGCAGTATTTT. Translating gives CSVHPGTDTQYF.